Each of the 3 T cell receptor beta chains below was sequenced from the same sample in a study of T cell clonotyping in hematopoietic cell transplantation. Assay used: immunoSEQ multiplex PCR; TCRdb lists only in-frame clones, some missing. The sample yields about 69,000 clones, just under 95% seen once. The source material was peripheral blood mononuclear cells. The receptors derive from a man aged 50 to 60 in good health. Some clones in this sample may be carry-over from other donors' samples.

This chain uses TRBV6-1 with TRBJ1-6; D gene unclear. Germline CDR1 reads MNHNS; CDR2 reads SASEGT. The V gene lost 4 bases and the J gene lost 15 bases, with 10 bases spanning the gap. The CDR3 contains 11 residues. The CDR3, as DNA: TGTGCCAGCAGTGCGGACGGCGGCCTCCACTTT. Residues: CASSADGGLHF.

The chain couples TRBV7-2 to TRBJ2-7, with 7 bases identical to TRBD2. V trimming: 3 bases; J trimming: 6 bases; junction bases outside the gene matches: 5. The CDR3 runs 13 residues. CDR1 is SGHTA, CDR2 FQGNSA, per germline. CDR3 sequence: CASSLGTISEQYF. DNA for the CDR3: TGTGCCAGCAGCTTGGGGACTATCAGCGAGCAGTACTTC.

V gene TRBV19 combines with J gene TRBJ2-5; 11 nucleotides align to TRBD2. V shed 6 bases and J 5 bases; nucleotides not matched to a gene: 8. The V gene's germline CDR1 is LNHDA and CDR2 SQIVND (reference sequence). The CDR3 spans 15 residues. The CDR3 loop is CASSHSGGAGETQYF. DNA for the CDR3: TGTGCCAGTAGCCATAGCGGGGGGGCGGGGGAGACCCAGTACTTC.